This T cell receptor beta chain was obtained from a study of CD8 T cells in ankylosing spondylitis. Overall study results and limits: Ankylosing spondylitis blood appeared to be characterized by a TCR beta motif of 8 or 9 highly homologous variants.

Using its own MiXCR run on the 5' RACE reads, TCRdb lists one record per CDR3 protein. The sample comprises about 210,000 distinct CDR3 sequences, 5.5% to 7.5% of which are singletons, and 11% to 15% rests with the top ten. This clonotype was seen many times. Its target is not known. J was trimmed by 2 bases and V by 1 base; bases with no gene match: 12. CDR3 length: 18 amino acids. The germline gives CDR1 MGHRA, CDR2 YSYEKL. The chain combines TRBV4-1 with TRBJ1-1; 8 positions match TRBD1. Sequencing used blood, either unsorted or a sorted T cell fraction (not recorded which). The clonotype originates from a male donor with ankylosing spondylitis. The CDR3 sequence is CASSQGGKKDRENTEAFF. The CDR3 DNA follows: TGCGCCAGCAGCCAAGGCGGAAAAAAGGACAGGGAAAACACTGAAGCTTTCTTT.